These 24 T cell receptor beta chains originate from one sample sequenced in a study of technical replicates of blood from several donors. Produced via immunoSEQ multiplex PCR; TCRdb's table is partial and in-frame only. The table lists about 81,000 clones, roughly 77% of them singletons. What was sequenced was PBMCs. These receptors were taken from a human donor in good health. Some clones in this sample may be carry-over from other donors' samples.

The chain employs TRBV10-3 and TRBJ2-6; D gene unclear. Trimming removed 2 bases from V and 0 bases from J, with 17 bases in between. CDR1 is ENHRY, CDR2 SYGVKD, per germline. The CDR3 has 19 amino acids. This chain's CDR3 is CAISETHHNSISGANVLTF. For the CDR3, the DNA is TGTGCCATCAGTGAGACTCATCATAACAGTATCTCTGGGGCCAACGTCCTGACTTTC.

The chain is built from TRBV4-2 and TRBJ2-3, with 13 bases matching TRBD2. The V and J ends lost 2 bases and 0 bases, in that order; junction bases with no gene match: 5. CDR1 is LGHNA, CDR2 YNFKEQ, per germline. The length of the CDR3 is 18 residues. Written as DNA, the CDR3 is TGTGCCAGCAGCCAATCAGGGACTAGCGGGGCTAGCACAGATACGCAGTATTTT. Its translation is CASSQSGTSGASTDTQYF.

The chain recombines TRBV7-2 with TRBJ2-1; 7 bases match TRBD1. Germline CDR1 and CDR2: SGHTA and FQGNSA. J lost 6 bases, V lost 3 bases, and 5 bases had no gene match. This CDR3 spans 14 amino acids. The CDR3 DNA sequence: TGTGCCAGCAGCTTGGGAACAGGGGTCAATGAGCAGTTCTTC. As protein: CASSLGTGVNEQFF.

The gene calls are TRBV29-1 and TRBJ1-2; maybe TRBD1 (6 bases). V lost 4 bases to trimming and J lost 8 bases, with 17 bases between them. The CDR3 has 13 amino acids. The germline V gene encodes CDR1 SQVTM and CDR2 ANQGSEA. The CDR3 spells CSVAQGSLRGYTF. The CDR3, as DNA: TGCAGCGTTGCTCAGGGGTCCTTGAGGGGCTACACCTTC.

The J gene is TRBJ1-5, the V gene TRBV5-5; no definite D call. V lost 0 bases to trimming and J lost 6 bases, with 7 bases between them. Germline assignment: CDR1 SGHKS and CDR2 YYEKEE (reference sequence). There are 13 residues in the CDR3. The CDR3 region is CASSLVGFQPQHF. The CDR3 DNA reads TGTGCCAGCAGCTTGGTCGGTTTTCAGCCCCAGCATTTT.

This chain joins TRBV6-5 and TRBJ2-1; 9 bases line up with TRBD2. With 6 bases clipped from V and 6 bases from J, the junction kept 6 bases outside the gene matches. CDR1 and CDR2 from the germline V gene are MNHEY and SVGAGI. This CDR3 is built from 14 residues. CDR3 DNA: TGTGCCAGCAGCGAGGGACTAGCCCTCAATGAGCAGTTCTTC. Encoded protein: CASSEGLALNEQFF.

J is TRBJ2-7 and V is TRBV29-1; 8 bases align to TRBD2. Germline CDR1 reads SQVTM; CDR2 reads ANQGSEA. The CDR3 covers 13 residues. J gave up 0 bases and V 5 bases, and 3 bases lay outside the gene matches. The CDR3 DNA follows: TGCAGCGTTAGCGGGGGAAGCTCCTACGAGCAGTACTTC. This translates into CSVSGGSSYEQYF.

The V gene is TRBV7-3, the J gene TRBJ2-2, with 12 bases identical to TRBD2. Germline CDR1 SGHTA, CDR2 FQGTGA. V was clipped by 0 bases and J by 1 base; unmatched bases: 3. The CDR3 length is 18 residues. The chain's CDR3 is CASSLTRTSGKNTGELFF. The CDR3 DNA sequence: TGTGCCAGCAGCTTAACGAGGACTAGCGGGAAGAACACCGGGGAGCTGTTTTTT.

V and J are TRBV4-2 and TRBJ2-3, with 7 nucleotides matching TRBD2. After removal of 7 bases from V and 1 base from J, the junction contained 8 bases not matched to a gene. The CDR3 contains 15 residues. Germline CDR1 is LGHNA and CDR2 is YNFKEQ. CDR3 bases: TGTGCCAGCACGGGAGGCGGGATTGGCACAGATACGCAGTATTTT. Translating it yields CASTGGGIGTDTQYF.

The genes are TRBV7-8 and TRBJ2-7; the D is unclear. Germline CDR1 reads SGHVS; CDR2 reads FQNEAQ. The V and J ends lost 5 bases and 9 bases respectively, with 11 bases between them. The CDR3 extends over 11 amino acids. CDR3 bases: TGTGCCAGCAGCGCGGCCCGTCTGCAGTACTTC. Its protein is CASSAARLQYF.

This clone was found a few times. The CDR3 DNA follows: TGTGCCAGCAGCCGGCCAGCGAGGCCTACACGTCAGTACTTC. Translating gives CASSRPARPTRQYF. The chain is built from TRBV5-6 and TRBJ2-7; D gene uncertain. CDR3 length: 14 amino acids. The V and J ends lost 4 bases and 10 bases respectively, with 21 bases between them. CDR1 SGHDT and CDR2 YYEEEE come from the germline V gene.

The chain employs TRBV4-3 and TRBJ2-7; possibly TRBD2 for D (6 bases). Trimming took 8 bases from V and 5 from J, leaving 31 bases between them. The germline V gene has CDR1 LGHNA and CDR2 YSLEER. The CDR3 covers 18 residues. CDR3 nucleotide sequence: TGCGCCAGCCAACCGAGTCTAGCGTACTCCTTTGGTTTGCACGAGCAGTACTTC. The encoded protein is CASQPSLAYSFGLHEQYF.

CDR3 amino acids: CRTSYADTQYF. CDR3 DNA: TGCAGGACTAGTTATGCAGATACGCAGTATTTT. The chain combines TRBV20-1 with TRBJ2-3; weak D call: TRBD2 (6 bases). This CDR3 is 11 amino acids long. Germline CDR1 DFQATT, CDR2 SNEGSKA (reference sequence).

This clone was seen just once. J is TRBJ1-5 and V is TRBV19; weak D call: TRBD1 (5 bases). The germline V gene has CDR1 LNHDA and CDR2 SQIVND (reference sequence). The germline V and J ends were trimmed by 7 bases and 4 bases, with 11 bases remaining between them. The CDR3 consists of 13 residues. As DNA, the CDR3 is TGTGCCAGTACCATTACAGGTAATCAGCCCCAGCATTTT. Residues: CASTITGNQPQHF.

The V and J genes are TRBV30 and TRBJ1-2; no clear D. V was pared by 3 bases and J by 8 bases, with 13 bases between. The CDR3 extends over 12 amino acids. The V gene's germline CDR1 is GTSNPN and CDR2 SVGIG (reference sequence). CDR3 in amino acids: CAWSEAVIGYTF. The DNA for the CDR3 is TGTGCCTGGAGCGAGGCAGTTATCGGCTACACCTTC.

A few counts support this clone. The rearrangement joins TRBV10-3 to TRBJ1-2; D call uncertain. Looked up from germline, CDR1 is ENHRY and CDR2 is SYGVKD. V was clipped by 5 bases and J by 6 bases, with 16 bases between them. CDR3 size: 14 residues. Written as DNA, the CDR3 is TGTGCCATCAGTTCTAGGGCGCAGGAGGATGGCTACACCTTC. Translated: CAISSRAQEDGYTF.

This rearrangement joins TRBV9 to TRBJ2-3; D not resolved. Trimming left V 0 bases short and J 4 bases short, with 9 bases between. CDR3 length: 14 amino acids. CDR1 is SGDLS and CDR2 is YYNGEE in the germline V gene. The CDR3 region is CASSVGENSDTQYF. The CDR3 nucleotides are TGTGCCAGCAGCGTAGGTGAAAACTCAGATACGCAGTATTTT. Drawing the rest from reference TRBV9 and TRBJ2-3, the complete variable domain is DSGVTQTPKHLITATGQRVTLRCSPRSGDLSVYWYQQSLDQGLQFLIQYYNGEERAKGNILERFSAQQFPDLHSELNLSSLELGDSALYFCASSVGENSDTQYFGPGTRLTVL.

In its sample, this clone was seen once. The chain has TRBV11-1 and TRBJ2-7; 7 positions match TRBD2. The CDR3 loop spans 16 amino acids. Germline assignment: CDR1 SGHAT and CDR2 FQDESV (reference sequence). V lost 1 base and J lost 4; bases outside the gene matches: 10. CDR3 amino acids: CASSLGMSSGTYEQYF. For the CDR3, the DNA is TGTGCCAGCAGCTTAGGAATGTCTAGCGGAACTTACGAGCAGTACTTC. The whole variable domain, filled in from reference TRBV11-1 and TRBJ2-7, reads EAEVAQSPRYKITEKSQAVAFWCDPISGHATLYWYRQILGQGPELLVQFQDESVVDDSQLPKDRFSAERLKGVDSTLKIQPAELGDSAMYLCASSLGMSSGTYEQYFGPGTRLTVT.

This rearrangement joins TRBV7-3 to TRBJ2-7, with D possibly TRBD1 on 6 matching bases. CDR1 SGHTA and CDR2 FQGTGA come from the germline V gene. The CDR3 covers 14 residues. Between the trimmed V and J ends, which lost 3 bases and 4 bases, there was a span of 13 bases. This chain's CDR3 is CASSLQGQGYEQYF. The DNA of the CDR3 is TGTGCCAGCAGCTTGCAGGGACAAGGATACGAGCAGTACTTC. Together with reference TRBV7-3 and TRBJ2-7, the CDR3 gives the full variable domain: GAGVSQTPSNKVTEKGKYVELRCDPISGHTALYWYRQSLGQGPEFLIYFQGTGAADDSGLPNDRFFAVRPEGSVSTLKIQRTERGDSAVYLCASSLQGQGYEQYFGPGTRLTVT.

The chain links TRBV9 to TRBJ2-7; D not resolved. The germline CDR1 and CDR2 sequences are SGDLS and YYNGEE. Between the trimmed V and J ends, which lost 0 bases and 5 bases, there was a span of 3 bases. This CDR3 has 11 residues. In nucleotides, the CDR3 is TGTGCCAGCAGCGTAGATAACGAGCAGTACTTC. Its protein product is CASSVDNEQYF.

The chain carries TRBV5-4 and TRBJ2-1, with D perhaps matching TRBD2 (5 bases). Germline CDR1 and CDR2: SGHNT and YYREEE (reference sequence). V was shortened by 4 bases and J by 1 base, with 18 bases between the two germline ends. The CDR3 sequence is 17 residues long. In DNA, the CDR3 is TGTGCCAGCAGCATGGGAGTTTCGGGAATGTCCTACAATGAGCAGTTCTTC. The encoded protein is CASSMGVSGMSYNEQFF.

This clone was counted only a few times. The rearrangement links TRBV4-1 to TRBJ2-7; D is perhaps TRBD2 (5 bases). The CDR3 is 15 amino acids. Trimming removed 0 bases from V and 3 bases from J, with 12 bases in between. Per germline, CDR1 MGHRA and CDR2 YSYEKL. CDR3 sequence (DNA): TGCGCCAGCAGCCAAGATATTACGGGAAACTACGAGCAGTACTTC. Translating gives CASSQDITGNYEQYF.

The chain is built from TRBV6-5 and TRBJ1-2; 9 nucleotides line up with TRBD1. The germline CDR1 and CDR2 sequences are MNHEY and SVGAGI. The CDR3 extends over 14 amino acids. With 5 bases clipped from V and 4 bases from J, the junction kept 5 bases outside the gene matches. DNA of the CDR3: TGTGCCAGCAGTGGGACAGGGAGGGCCTATGGCTACACCTTC. It yields the protein CASSGTGRAYGYTF.

This clone was seen a handful of times. The gene calls are TRBV30 and TRBJ1-5; TRBD1 matches 7 bases. The CDR3 consists of 14 residues. Germline V gene data show CDR1 as GTSNPN and CDR2 as SVGIG (reference sequence). J lost 11 bases, V lost 3 bases, and 13 bases had no gene match. This CDR3 reads CAWREQGPTRSQHF. The DNA for the CDR3 is TGTGCCTGGAGGGAACAGGGGCCTACTCGCTCCCAGCATTTT.